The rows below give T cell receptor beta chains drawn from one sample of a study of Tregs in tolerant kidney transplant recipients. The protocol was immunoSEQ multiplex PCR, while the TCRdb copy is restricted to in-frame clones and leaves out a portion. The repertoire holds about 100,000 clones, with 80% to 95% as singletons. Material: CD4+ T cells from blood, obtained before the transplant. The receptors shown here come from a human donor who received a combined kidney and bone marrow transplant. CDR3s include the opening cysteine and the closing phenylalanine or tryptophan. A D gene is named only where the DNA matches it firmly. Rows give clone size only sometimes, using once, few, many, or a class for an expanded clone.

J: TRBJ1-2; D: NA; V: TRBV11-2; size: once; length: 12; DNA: TGTGCCAGCAGCTTAGGCGTACGTGGCTACACCTTC; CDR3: CASSLGVRGYTF
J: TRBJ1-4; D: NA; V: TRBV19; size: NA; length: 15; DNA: TGTGCCACCTCCCCGTCTTATGCAACTAATGAAAAACTGTTTTTT; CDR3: CATSPSYATNEKLFF
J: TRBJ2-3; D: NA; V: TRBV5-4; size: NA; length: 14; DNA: TGTGCCAGCAGCTTGCCGATAGCTCCAGATACGCAGTATTTT; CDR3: CASSLPIAPDTQYF
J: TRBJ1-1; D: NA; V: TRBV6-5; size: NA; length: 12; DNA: TGTGCCAGCAGTTACGGGGGGACTGAAGCTTTCTTT; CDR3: CASSYGGTEAFF
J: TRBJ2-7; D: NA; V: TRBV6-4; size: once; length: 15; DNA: TGTGCCAGCAGTTCATCGGCGGGGAGCTCCTACGAGCAGTACTTC; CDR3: CASSSSAGSSYEQYF
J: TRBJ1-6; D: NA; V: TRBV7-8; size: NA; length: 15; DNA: TGTGCCAGCAGCTTGACAGGACTCAAGGAATCACCCCTCCACTTT; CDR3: CASSLTGLKESPLHF
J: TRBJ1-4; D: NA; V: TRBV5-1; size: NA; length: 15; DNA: TGCGCCAGCTCTGACAGTGTTGCAACTAATGAAAAACTGTTTTTT; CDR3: CASSDSVATNEKLFF
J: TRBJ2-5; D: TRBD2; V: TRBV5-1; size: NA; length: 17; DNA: TGCGCCAGCAGCTTGGGGCTAGCGGGGGGGAAGATGGAGACCCAGTACTTC; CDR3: CASSLGLAGGKMETQYF
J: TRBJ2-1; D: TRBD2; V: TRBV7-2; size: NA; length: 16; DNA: TGTGCCAGCAGCTTAGTGGCGGGGGGTATTTACAATGAGCAGTTCTTC; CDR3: CASSLVAGGIYNEQFF
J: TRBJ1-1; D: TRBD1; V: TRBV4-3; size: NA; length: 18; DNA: TGCGCCAGCAGCCAAGATGGCCCGGGACAGAGTTTGAACACTGAAGCTTTCTTT; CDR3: CASSQDGPGQSLNTEAFF
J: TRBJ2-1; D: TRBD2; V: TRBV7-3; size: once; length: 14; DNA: TGTGCCAGCAGTTCGGGACTATACAACAATGAGCAGTTCTTC; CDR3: CASSSGLYNNEQFF
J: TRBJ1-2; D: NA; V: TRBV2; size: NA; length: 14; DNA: TGTGCCACATCAAAAGAGGGCAGCCCGTATGGCTACACCTTC; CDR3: CATSKEGSPYGYTF
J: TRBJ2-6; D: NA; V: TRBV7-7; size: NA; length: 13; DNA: TGTGCCAGCAGCCCTGTTGGGGCCAACGTCCTGACTTTC; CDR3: CASSPVGANVLTF
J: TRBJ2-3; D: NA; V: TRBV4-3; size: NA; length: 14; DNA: TGCGCCAGCAGCCCGACAGGACCCACAGATACGCAGTATTTT; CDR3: CASSPTGPTDTQYF
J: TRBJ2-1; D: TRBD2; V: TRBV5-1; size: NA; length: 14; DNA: TGCGCCAGCAGCTTGGCGGGGAGGGCCAATGAGCAGTTCTTC; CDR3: CASSLAGRANEQFF
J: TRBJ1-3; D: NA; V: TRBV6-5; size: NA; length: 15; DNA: TGTGCCAGCAGTTACGGCGGGGTCTCTGGAAACACCATATATTTT; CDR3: CASSYGGVSGNTIYF
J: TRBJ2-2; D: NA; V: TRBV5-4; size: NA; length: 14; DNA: TGTGCCAGCAGCGAGTACGCGATGGCCGGGGAGCTGTTTTTT; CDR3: CASSEYAMAGELFF
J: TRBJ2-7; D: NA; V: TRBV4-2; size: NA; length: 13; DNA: TGTGCCAGCAGCCCCGTATACTCCTACGAGCAGTACTTC; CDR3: CASSPVYSYEQYF
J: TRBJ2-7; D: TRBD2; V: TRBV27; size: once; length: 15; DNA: TGTGCCAGCAGTCTCTCGACTAGCGGGAGGTACGAGCAGTACTTC; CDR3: CASSLSTSGRYEQYF
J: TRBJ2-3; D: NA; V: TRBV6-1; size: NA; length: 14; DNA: TGTGCCAGCAGTGCCATGACTAGCACAGATACGCAGTATTTT; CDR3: CASSAMTSTDTQYF
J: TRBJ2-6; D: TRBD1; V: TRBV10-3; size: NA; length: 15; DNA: TGTGCCATAGGACAGGGAGCCTCTGGGGCCAACGTCCTGACTTTC; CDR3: CAIGQGASGANVLTF
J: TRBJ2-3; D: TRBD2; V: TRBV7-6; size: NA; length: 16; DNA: TGTGCCAGCAGCTCTTTAGCTCGGGGGGGCAGAAATACGCAGTATTTT; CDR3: CASSSLARGGRNTQYF
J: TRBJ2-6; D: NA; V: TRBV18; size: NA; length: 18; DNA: TGTGCCAGCTCACCGTCCGGGACACCTCTAACTGGGGCCAACGTCCTGACTTTC; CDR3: CASSPSGTPLTGANVLTF
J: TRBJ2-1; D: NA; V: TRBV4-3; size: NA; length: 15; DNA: TGCGCCAGCAGCCAAGATTGGGGCCCCTACAATGAGCAGTTCTTC; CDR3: CASSQDWGPYNEQFF
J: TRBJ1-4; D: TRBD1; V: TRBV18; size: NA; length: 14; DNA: TGTGCCAGCTCACGACAGGGGCTTGGTGAAAAACTGTTTTTT; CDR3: CASSRQGLGEKLFF
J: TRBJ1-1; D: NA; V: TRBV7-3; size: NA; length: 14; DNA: TGTGCCAGCAGCCCCCACAGTTTGAACACTGAAGCTTTCTTT; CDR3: CASSPHSLNTEAFF
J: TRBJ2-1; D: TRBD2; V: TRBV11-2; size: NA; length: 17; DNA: TGTGCCAGCAGCTTGAACAGCGGGGGGTTCGCCTACAATGAGCAGTTCTTC; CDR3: CASSLNSGGFAYNEQFF
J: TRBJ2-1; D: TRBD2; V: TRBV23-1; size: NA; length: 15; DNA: TGCGCCAGCAGTATAAGGACTAGTCAAGCCCATGAGCAGTTCTTC; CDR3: CASSIRTSQAHEQFF
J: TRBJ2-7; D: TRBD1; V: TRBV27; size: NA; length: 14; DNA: TGTGCCAGCAGTTTCTTCCAGGGGGCGCACGAGCAGTACTTC; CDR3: CASSFFQGAHEQYF
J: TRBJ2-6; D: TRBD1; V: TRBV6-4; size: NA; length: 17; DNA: TGTGCCAGCAGTCCCACCGGGACAGGGTCTGGGGCCAACGTCCTGACTTTC; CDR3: CASSPTGTGSGANVLTF
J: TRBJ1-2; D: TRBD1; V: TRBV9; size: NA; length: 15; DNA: TGTGCCAGCAGCGTGGGACAGGGGGGTAACTATGGCTACACCTTC; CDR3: CASSVGQGGNYGYTF
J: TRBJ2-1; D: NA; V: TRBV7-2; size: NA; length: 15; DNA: TGTGCCAGCAGCTTTCAAGGTCAGGGTAACAATGAGCAGTTCTTC; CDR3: CASSFQGQGNNEQFF
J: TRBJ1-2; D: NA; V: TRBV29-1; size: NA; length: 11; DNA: TGCAGCGTTGCTAATAACTATGGCTACACCTTC; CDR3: CSVANNYGYTF
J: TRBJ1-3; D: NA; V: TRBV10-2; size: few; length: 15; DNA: TGCGCCAGCAGCCCCGCACCTGAGTCTGGAAACACCATATATTTT; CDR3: CASSPAPESGNTIYF
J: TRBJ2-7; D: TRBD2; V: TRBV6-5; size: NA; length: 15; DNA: TGTGCCAGCAGTTACTTCGGGACTATCTCCTACGAGCAGTACTTC; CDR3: CASSYFGTISYEQYF
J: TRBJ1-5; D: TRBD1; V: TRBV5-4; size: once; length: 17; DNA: TGTGCCAGCAGCCCCGGGACAGGCGGTTACAGCAATCAGCCCCAGCATTTT; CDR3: CASSPGTGGYSNQPQHF
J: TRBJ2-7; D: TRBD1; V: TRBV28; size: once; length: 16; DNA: TGTGCCAGCAGTTCCACTGCGGGGCAGGGGGCTTTCCGGCAGTACTTC; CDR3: CASSSTAGQGAFRQYF
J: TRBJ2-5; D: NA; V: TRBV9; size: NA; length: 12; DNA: TGTGCCAGCAGCGCCGGACTTGAGACCCAGTACTTC; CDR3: CASSAGLETQYF
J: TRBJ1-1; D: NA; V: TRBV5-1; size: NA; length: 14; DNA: TGCGCCAGCACCGCACAGGGTCCGGGTACTGAAGCTTTCTTT; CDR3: CASTAQGPGTEAFF
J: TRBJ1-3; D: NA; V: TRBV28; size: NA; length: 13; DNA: TGTGCAACGCAGCGAAACTCTGGAAACACCATATATTTT; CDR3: CATQRNSGNTIYF
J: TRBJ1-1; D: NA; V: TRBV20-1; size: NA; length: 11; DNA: TGCAGTGCCAGTGACAGCACTGAAGCTTTCTTT; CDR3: CSASDSTEAFF
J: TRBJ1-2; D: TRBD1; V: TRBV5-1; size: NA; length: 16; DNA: TGCGCCAGCAGCCTCTTCTTAGGGGGCAGCTTCTATGGCTACACCTTC; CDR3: CASSLFLGGSFYGYTF
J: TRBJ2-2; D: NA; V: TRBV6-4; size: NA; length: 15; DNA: TGTGCCAGCAGTGACTCGAGTCAAGGGGCCGGGGAGCTGTTTTTT; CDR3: CASSDSSQGAGELFF
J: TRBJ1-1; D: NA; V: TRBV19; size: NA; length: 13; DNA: TGTGCCAGTAGTGAACAGGTGGGCTTTGGAGCTTTCTTT; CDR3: CASSEQVGFGAFF
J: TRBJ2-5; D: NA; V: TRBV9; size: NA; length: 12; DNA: TGTGCCAGCCTATACAGGGACGAGACCCAGTACTTC; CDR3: CASLYRDETQYF
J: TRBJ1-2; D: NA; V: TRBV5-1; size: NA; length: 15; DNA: TGCGCCAGCAGCCCGCAACAGGGATCTAACTATGGCTACACCTTC; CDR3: CASSPQQGSNYGYTF
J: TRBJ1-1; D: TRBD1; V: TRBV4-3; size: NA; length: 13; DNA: TGCGCCAGCAGCCATACAGGGGGCACTGAAGCTTTCTTT; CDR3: CASSHTGGTEAFF
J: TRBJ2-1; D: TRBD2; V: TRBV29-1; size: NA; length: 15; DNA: TGCAGCGTTGGGCCGCCGGCGGGAGGGTTAAGAGAGCAGTTCTTC; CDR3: CSVGPPAGGLREQFF
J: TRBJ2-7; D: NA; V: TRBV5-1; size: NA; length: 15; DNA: TGCGCCAGCAGCTTGGAAGGGGTAAAAGGCGCTACGAAGTACTTC; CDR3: CASSLEGVKGATKYF
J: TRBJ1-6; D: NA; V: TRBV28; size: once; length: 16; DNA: TGTGCCAGCAGTTTCCAGGGAAGCTCCTATAATTCACCCCTCCACTTT; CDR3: CASSFQGSSYNSPLHF